This T cell receptor beta chain was captured by sequencing in a study of blood T cell repertoires in COVID-19. Whole-study context: The origin of the acute and convalescent COVID-19 samples was the United States, Italy and Spain. The cDNA or gDNA used as material had been derived from T cells, B-cell-depleted T cells, or PBMCs.

TCRdb's copy holds only in-frame clones and misses some; the assay was immunoSEQ multiplex PCR. The data contain about 250,000 clones, roughly 88% of them singletons. There are a few counts of this clone. With 0 bases removed from V and 0 bases from J, the gap between germline ends came to 3 bases. There are 14 residues in the CDR3. The germline gives CDR1 SGHDN, CDR2 FVKESK. The rearrangement uses TRBV14 and TRBJ2-4; no definite D call. The receptor's source is a man older than 75 with acute or convalescent COVID-19. What was sequenced was peripheral blood. CDR3 sequence (DNA): TGTGCCAGCAGCCAAGAACTAGCCAAAAACATTCAGTACTTC. This encodes CASSQELAKNIQYF.